This T cell receptor beta chain was captured by sequencing in a study of circulating tumor DNA in untreated peripheral T-cell lymphoma (dated by TCRdb to 2020 to 2023). Overall results and qualifications from the work: Tumor-specific clonotypes were identified in roughly four fifths of patients, from 85% to 90% of baseline tissues and approximately 70% of baseline serum samples.

Library method: the immunoSEQ multiplex PCR assay. Sourced from immuneACCESS, this table was stored by TCRdb with only in-frame sequences that have V and J called. A share of the clones is absent; for the studies checked, an unresolved V gene accounts for under half, and the remainder has no known explanation. The sample table contains several thousand clones; only one count was recorded for 82% of them. Together, the top ten hold more than 2% of the sample. As regards this clone: Its antigen has not been determined. No clone much larger than this one lies a single base away; base qualities are absent.

To find tumor-specific TCR clonotypes, researchers sequenced baseline tumor tissue that had been collected prior to treatment. Next-generation sequencing of T-cell receptor sequences was used to monitor peripheral T-cell lymphoma patients receiving frontline treatment on a trial. CDR1 and CDR2, looked up from the germline V gene, are ENHRY and SYGVKD. Taken from cysteine to phenylalanine, the CDR3 has 13 residues. The CDR3 DNA has 39 bases and is translated from base 1. The junction carries 6 bases between V and J, which are trimmed by 0 bases and 4 bases respectively. The sequence is built from TRBV10-3 and TRBJ1-2; no D gene can be assigned with confidence. The sample comprised tumor tissue. The receptor was derived from a human donor with peripheral T-cell lymphoma. The DNA sequence is as follows: TGTGCCATCAGTGAGTCTATAGGCTATGGCTACACCTTC. Its translation reads: CAISESIGYGYTF.